These 7 T cell receptor beta chains were sequenced from one sample in a study of T-cell memory formation after mild COVID-19. TCRdb reprocessed the 5' RACE reads via MiXCR and lists one record per CDR3 protein. The sample consists of fewer than 650,000 distinct CDR3 sequences, 17% of them appearing once. Sequencing input: PBMCs or a T cell subset sorted from them (not recorded which). Receptor source: an adult woman who had mild COVID-19 (a few samples of this study predate the infection). Cell type and time point are not known.

V usage is TRBV24-1 and J usage is TRBJ1-1; no clear D. CDR1 is KGHDR, CDR2 SFDVKD, per germline. Trimming took off 3 bases at V and 8 bases at J, with 12 bases between the two ends. CDR3 size: 13 residues. The CDR3 protein is CATSDGRAREAFF. The CDR3 region has the DNA TGTGCCACCAGTGATGGGAGGGCTAGAGAAGCTTTCTTT.

The V call is TRBV15, the J call TRBJ1-1; weak D call: TRBD1 (6 bases). There are 14 residues in the CDR3. CDR1 is LNHNV and CDR2 is YYDKDF in the germline V gene (reference sequence). Trimming took 3 bases from V and 3 from J, leaving 11 bases between them. In nucleotides, the CDR3 is TGTGCCACCAGCAGTTTCGGGGGGCACACTGAAGCTTTCTTT. This translates into CATSSFGGHTEAFF.

The chain carries TRBV4-3 and TRBJ2-1; TRBD2 is a possible D gene (6 bases). There are 16 residues in the CDR3. CDR1 and CDR2 (germline): LGHNA, YSLEER. Trimming took off 6 bases at V and 0 bases at J, with 15 bases between the two ends. The CDR3 loop is CASSQLGGTSYNEQFF. In nucleotides, the CDR3 is TGCGCCAGCAGTCAATTGGGCGGGACCTCCTACAATGAGCAGTTCTTC.

V is TRBV5-1 and J is TRBJ1-6, with TRBD1 identical over 7 bases. CDR3 size: 13 residues. V was clipped by 4 bases and J by 10 bases; unmatched bases: 5. The germline gives CDR1 SGHRS, CDR2 YFSETQ. Written as DNA, the CDR3 is TGCGCCAGCAGCCGGGACAGTTACTCACCCCTCCACTTT. This codes for CASSRDSYSPLHF.

The V call is TRBV5-1, the J call TRBJ2-3; a possible D gene is TRBD2 (6 bases). Trimming took off 1 base at V and 10 bases at J, with 19 bases between the two ends. There are 15 residues in the CDR3. The germline CDR1 and CDR2 sequences are SGHRS and YFSETQ. The CDR3 coding sequence is TGCGCCAGCAGCTTGTATCCTAGCGCCTCTGGGGCGCAGTATTTT. Translation gives CASSLYPSASGAQYF.

This clonotype was counted between two and nine times. The chain recombines TRBV7-2 with TRBJ1-5; TRBD1 agrees at 8 bases. The CDR3 runs to 17 residues. The V gene end was trimmed by 5 bases and the J gene end by 4 bases; junction bases not matched to a gene: 13. Germline V gene sequence: CDR1 SGHTA, CDR2 FQGNSA. CDR3 sequence: CASSLDRAGPPNQPQHF. For the CDR3, the DNA is TGTGCCAGCAGCCTGGACAGGGCCGGACCCCCTAATCAGCCCCAGCATTTT.

V gene TRBV27 combines with J gene TRBJ2-5, with 12 bases that match TRBD2. The V and J ends lost 6 bases and 4 bases, in that order; junction bases with no gene match: 12. The germline gives CDR1 MNHEY, CDR2 SMNVEV (reference sequence). CDR3 length: 17 amino acids. For the CDR3, the DNA is TGTGCCAGCAGCCCGCCTCTAGCGGGAGGGCCGCGAGAGACCCAGTACTTC. It encodes CASSPPLAGGPRETQYF.